This T cell receptor beta chain was recorded in a study of CD8+CD57+ T cells in acquired aplastic anemia. This CDR3 has 16 residues. The V gene's germline CDR1 is GTSNPN and CDR2 SVGIG (reference sequence). Researchers used genomic DNA as the template to profile TCR beta VDJ and CDR3. TCRdb independently ran MiXCR on the reads; one entry per CDR3 protein. This table has 100,000 to 150,000 distinct CDR3 sequences, 48% appearing once. Note on this clonotype: A much more abundant neighbour one base away suggests this may be a read error.

This receptor was taken from a human donor in good health, serving as a control. The genes are TRBV30 and TRBJ2-1, with D hard to call. Sample: sorted CD4+, CD8+, or CD8+CD57+ T cells (not recorded which) from PBMCs. CDR3 in DNA: TGTGCCTGGAGTGTAGGCGAGGTGCTCTCCTGCAATGAGCAGTTCTTC. This translates into CAWSVGEVLSCNEQFF.